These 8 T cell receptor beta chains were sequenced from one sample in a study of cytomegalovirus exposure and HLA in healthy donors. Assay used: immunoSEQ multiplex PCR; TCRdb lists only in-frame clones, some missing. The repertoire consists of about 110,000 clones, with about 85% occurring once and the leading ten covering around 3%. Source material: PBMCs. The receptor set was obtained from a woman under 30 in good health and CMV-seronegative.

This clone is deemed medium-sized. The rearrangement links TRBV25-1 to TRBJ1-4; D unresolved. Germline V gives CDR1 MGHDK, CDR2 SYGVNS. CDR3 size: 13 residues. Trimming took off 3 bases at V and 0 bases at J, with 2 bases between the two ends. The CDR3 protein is CASSDTTNEKLFF. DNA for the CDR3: TGTGCCAGCAGTGACACAACTAATGAAAAACTGTTTTTT.

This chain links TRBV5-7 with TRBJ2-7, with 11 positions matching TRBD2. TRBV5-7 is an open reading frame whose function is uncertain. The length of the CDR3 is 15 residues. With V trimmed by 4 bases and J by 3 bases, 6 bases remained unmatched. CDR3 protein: CASSPLAGVHYEQYF. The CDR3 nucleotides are TGTGCCAGCAGCCCACTAGCGGGGGTTCACTACGAGCAGTACTTC.

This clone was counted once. For the CDR3, the DNA is TGTGCCAGCAGCTCCAGGGGGTTACAGGGCTACACCTTC. Protein product: CASSSRGLQGYTF. The chain employs TRBV13 and TRBJ1-2; 7 bases fit TRBD1. Unmatched junction bases numbered 7, after V lost 4 bases and J lost 8 bases. Per germline, CDR1 PRHDT and CDR2 FYEKMQ (reference sequence). CDR3 length: 13 amino acids. The full variable domain, with the rest looked up from reference TRBV13 and TRBJ1-2, is AAGVIQSPRHLIKEKRETATLKCYPIPRHDTVYWYQQGPGQDPQFLISFYEKMQSDKGSIPDRFSAQQFSDYHSELNMSSLELGDSALYFCASSSRGLQGYTFGSGTRLTVV.

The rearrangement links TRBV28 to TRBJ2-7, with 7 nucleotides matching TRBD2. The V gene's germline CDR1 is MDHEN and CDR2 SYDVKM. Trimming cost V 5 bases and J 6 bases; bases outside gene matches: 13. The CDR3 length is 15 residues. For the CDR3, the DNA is TGTGCCAGCAGTCCGAGCGGGGCACGAACATCCGAGCAGTACTTC. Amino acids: CASSPSGARTSEQYF. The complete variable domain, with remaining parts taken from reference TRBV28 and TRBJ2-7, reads DVKVTQSSRYLVKRTGEKVFLECVQDMDHENMFWYRQDPGLGLRLIYFSYDVKMKEKGDIPEGYSVSREKKERFSLILESASTNQTSMYLCASSPSGARTSEQYFGPGTRLTVT.

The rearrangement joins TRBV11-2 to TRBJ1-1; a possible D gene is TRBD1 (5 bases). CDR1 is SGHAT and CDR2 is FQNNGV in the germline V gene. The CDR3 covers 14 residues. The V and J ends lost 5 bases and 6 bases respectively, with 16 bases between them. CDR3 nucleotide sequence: TGTGCCAGCAGCCCCACCGGGGGGTTCGCTGAAGCTTTCTTT. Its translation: CASSPTGGFAEAFF.

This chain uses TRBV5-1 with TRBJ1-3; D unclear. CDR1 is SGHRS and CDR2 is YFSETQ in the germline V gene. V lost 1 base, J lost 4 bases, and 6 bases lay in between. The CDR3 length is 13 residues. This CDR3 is CASSLHRGNTIYF. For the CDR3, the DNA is TGCGCCAGCAGCTTGCATCGGGGAAACACCATATATTTT.

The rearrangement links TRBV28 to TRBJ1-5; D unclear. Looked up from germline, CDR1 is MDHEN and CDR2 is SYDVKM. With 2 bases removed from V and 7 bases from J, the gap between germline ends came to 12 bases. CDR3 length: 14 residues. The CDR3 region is CASSLTLDWQPQHF. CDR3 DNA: TGTGCCAGCAGTTTAACCCTCGACTGGCAGCCCCAGCATTTT.

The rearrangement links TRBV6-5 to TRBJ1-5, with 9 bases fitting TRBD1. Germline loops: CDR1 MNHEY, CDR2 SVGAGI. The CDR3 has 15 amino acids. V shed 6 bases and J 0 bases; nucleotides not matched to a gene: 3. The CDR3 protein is CASSRTGVSNQPQHF. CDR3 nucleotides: TGTGCCAGCAGCCGGACAGGGGTTAGCAATCAGCCCCAGCATTTT.